Below, one T cell receptor (beta chain) is given with its context. The antigen is undetermined. TCRdb re-analysed the reads in MiXCR, keeping a single row per CDR3 protein. The sample lists about 62,000 distinct CDR3 sequences; roughly 60% were seen once. These data belong to a study of type 1 regulatory T cells. Study background: T-allo10 is an in vitro-generated, Tr1-enriched CD4 T cell product specific for alloantigen.

The CDR3 loop spans 15 amino acids. In germline, CDR1 is SEHNR, CDR2 FQNEAQ (reference sequence). V lost 2 bases and J 1 base, leaving 8 bases between the germline ends. The receptor was derived from a human donor in good health. The rearrangement joins TRBV7-9 to TRBJ2-2, with TRBD2 as a possible D gene (5 bases). The sequenced material came from cultured non-Tr1 T cells, either the whole culture or a sorted T cell fraction (not recorded which). The CDR3 is CASSLRGLNTGELFF. The CDR3 DNA reads as TGTGCCAGCAGCTTAAGAGGGCTGAACACCGGGGAGCTGTTTTTT.